Described below is a single T cell receptor beta chain sequence and its context. Its antigen is currently not known. No clone much larger than this one lies a single base away; base qualities are absent. At the DNA level, this CDR3 is encoded by other sequences in the same sample as well. This record comes from a study of shared clonotypes between healthy human individuals (dated by TCRdb to 2019 to 2021). Turning to the overall study: Three men and a couple of women, aged 18 to 49 years, made up the cohort. For each donor, three plates each were used for CD4 naive and CD4 memory, two plates were used for CD8 naive, and one plate was used for CD8 memory. Blood TCR repertoires of five healthy adults were deeply sequenced to estimate repertoire size and the extent of clonotype sharing between individuals. To increase sequencing depth and limit assay-specific biases, different laboratories used diverse techniques to prepare libraries and sequence TCR repertoires. Between about 0.94 and 10 billion PBMCs per donor were obtained by leukapheresis.

CD8 naive samples consisted of CD45RO-negative cells that were positively selected for CCR7, yielding a CD45RA+CCR7+ population without TemRA cells. Donors were healthy HIV-negative adults with no recently reported acute infections or vaccinations. Every donor was a Caucasian adult residing in Nashville, Tennessee, USA. Blood was obtained by leukapheresis, after which PBMCs were separated by Ficoll-Histopaque density gradient centrifugation and cryopreserved in liquid nitrogen vapor phase. Analytical flow cytometry was used to check the purity and quantity of every magnetically sorted T cell population. Genomic DNA was isolated from each sorted fraction and quantified by UV absorbance on a Nanodrop 2000c. Using the deep immunoSEQ assay, TCR CDR3 regions were amplified from genomic DNA by multiplex PCR. Genomic DNA extracted from each cell subset was distributed evenly over all wells of several immunoSEQ 96-well plates, and each plate served as one replicate. For sorted subsets, approximately 200 ng of genomic DNA, equivalent to roughly 30,000 T cell genomes, went into each replicate PCR. Purified libraries were quantified with a Qubit 3.0 fluorometer, sized on a Bioanalyzer 2100, and re-quantified with the KAPA Library Quantification kit. Each immunoSEQ 96-well plate was sequenced on its own single-read 150-cycle Illumina NextSeq 550 flow cell. In the original analysis: Because only junctional sequences without quality scores were contained in the immunoSEQ output, filtering matching that applied to full-length reads could not be performed. To assign V/J genes and CDR3, sequences were annotated against IMGT germline references using PyIR, a Python wrapper for IgBLAST v1.9. Any read was removed if the V/J assignment was weak (E-value above 1e-6), the CDR3 was missing, or the read contained stop codons, out-of-frame junctions, or ambiguous translated residues. V3J clonotypes were defined as sequences sharing the same inferred V gene, J gene, and CDR3 amino acid sequence. To compute the percentage overlap between repertoires, the number of shared unique clonotypes was divided by the size of the smaller repertoire. RTK rarefaction, the Chao1 estimator, and Recon v2.1 estimates of unobserved clonotypes were used to assess repertoire richness. Generation probabilities for all TCRbeta clonotypes obtained by the gDNA method from a handful of donors were computed using OLGA. TCRdb stores this immuneACCESS table with in-frame sequences only. Part of the clones is absent; in the studies checked, under half of the shortfall reflects unresolved V genes, and no reason is known for the rest. For V, J and clone size, that table is used; D and trimming come from the DNA. For this sample there are 760,000 or so clones; 95% to 97% appear just once. Clones ranked in the top ten supply about 0.21% of the sample.

The study at large found these results: Compared with non-shared clonotypes, clonotypes shared by all four sorted-subset donors had higher generation probabilities. Around 5% of naive CD4, 3.5% of naive CD8, 2.3% of memory CD4, and about 0.4% of memory CD8 clonotypes were shared across four donors. The small number of donors limited the genetic and exposure-history diversity represented. Sampling was limited to blood, and TCR repertoires in tissue likely differ from TCR repertoires in blood. Based on pairwise subsampling, the degree of clonotype sharing among donors was expected to be affected by sequencing depth. Even with the large sequencing depth, rarefaction of the sorted-subset datasets indicated that sequencing was incomplete. Larger estimated clonotype richness was generally found for naive subsets than for memory subsets.

Trimming removed 2 bases from V and 3 bases from J, leaving 14 bases between the germline ends. CDR1 is given as MNHEY and CDR2 as SMNVEV, both from the germline V gene (reference sequence). The CDR3 runs 15 residues from the cysteine to the phenylalanine. The retained sequence is limited to the CDR3, 45 bases, with the frame set at the first base. This TCR derives from a man aged 30 to 39 in good health. Sequencing was carried out using naive CD8+ T cells sorted from blood. In light of the paper, this sample's cell subset or site label describes: CD45RA+CCR7+. The chain links TRBV27 with TRBJ2-7, with the D gene call left open. The nucleotide sequence reads as follows: TGTGCCAGCAGTTTAAGTGGGGTTGGGGACTACGAGCAGTACTTC. Translated, this is CASSLSGVGDYEQYF.